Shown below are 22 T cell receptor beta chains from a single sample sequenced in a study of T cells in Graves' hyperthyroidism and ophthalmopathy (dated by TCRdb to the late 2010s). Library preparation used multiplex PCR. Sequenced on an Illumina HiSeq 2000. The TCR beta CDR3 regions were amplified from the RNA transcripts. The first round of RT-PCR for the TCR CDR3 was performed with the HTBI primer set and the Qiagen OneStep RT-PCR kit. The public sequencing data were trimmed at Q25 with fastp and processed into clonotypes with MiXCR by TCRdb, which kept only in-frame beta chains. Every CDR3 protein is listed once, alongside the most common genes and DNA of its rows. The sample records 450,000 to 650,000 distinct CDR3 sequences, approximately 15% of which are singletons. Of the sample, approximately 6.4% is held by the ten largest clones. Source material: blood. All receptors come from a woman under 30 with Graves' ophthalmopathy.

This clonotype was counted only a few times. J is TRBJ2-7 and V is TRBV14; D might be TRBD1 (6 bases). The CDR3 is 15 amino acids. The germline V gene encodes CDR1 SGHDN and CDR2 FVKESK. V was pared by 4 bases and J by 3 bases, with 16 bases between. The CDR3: CASSLPGQGNYEQYF. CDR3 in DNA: TGTGCCAGCAGCCTCCCGGGGCAGGGGAACTACGAGCAGTACTTC.

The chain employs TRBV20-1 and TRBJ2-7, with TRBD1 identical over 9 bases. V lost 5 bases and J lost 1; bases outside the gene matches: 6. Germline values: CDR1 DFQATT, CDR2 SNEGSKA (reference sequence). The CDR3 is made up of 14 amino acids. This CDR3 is CSAAGTGRSYEQYF. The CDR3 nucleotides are TGCAGTGCTGCCGGGACAGGGAGGTCCTACGAGCAGTACTTC.

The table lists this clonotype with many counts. CDR3 nucleotide sequence: TGTGCCTGGAGGGGGGTAGGGCAGGGATACGAGCAGTACTTC. Amino acid sequence: CAWRGVGQGYEQYF. This rearrangement joins TRBV30 to TRBJ2-7; D may correspond to TRBD1 or TRBD2 (5 bases each). This CDR3 spans 14 amino acids. The germline CDR1 and CDR2 sequences are GTSNPN and SVGIG (reference sequence). V gave up 3 bases and J gave up 4 bases, with 16 bases separating them.

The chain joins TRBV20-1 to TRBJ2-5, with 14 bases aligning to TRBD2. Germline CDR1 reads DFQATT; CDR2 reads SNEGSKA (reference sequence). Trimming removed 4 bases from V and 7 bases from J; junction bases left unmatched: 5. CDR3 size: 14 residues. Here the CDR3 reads CSATGTSGSGTQYF. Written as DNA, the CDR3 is TGCAGTGCTACCGGGACTAGCGGGAGTGGGACCCAGTACTTC.

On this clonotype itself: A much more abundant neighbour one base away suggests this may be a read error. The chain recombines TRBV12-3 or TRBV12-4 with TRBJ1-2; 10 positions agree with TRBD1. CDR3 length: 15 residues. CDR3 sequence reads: CASSLARTGGVGYAF. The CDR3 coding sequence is TGTGCCAGCAGTTTAGCGCGGACAGGGGGAGTTGGCTACGCCTTC.

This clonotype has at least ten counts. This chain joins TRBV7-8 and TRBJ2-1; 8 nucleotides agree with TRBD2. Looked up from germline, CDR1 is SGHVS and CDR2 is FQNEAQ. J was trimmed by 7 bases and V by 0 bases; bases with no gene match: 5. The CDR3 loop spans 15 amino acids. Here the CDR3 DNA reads TGTGCCAGCAGCTTAGCCGCGGGGGGAGTGAATGAGCAGTTCTTC. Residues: CASSLAAGGVNEQFF.

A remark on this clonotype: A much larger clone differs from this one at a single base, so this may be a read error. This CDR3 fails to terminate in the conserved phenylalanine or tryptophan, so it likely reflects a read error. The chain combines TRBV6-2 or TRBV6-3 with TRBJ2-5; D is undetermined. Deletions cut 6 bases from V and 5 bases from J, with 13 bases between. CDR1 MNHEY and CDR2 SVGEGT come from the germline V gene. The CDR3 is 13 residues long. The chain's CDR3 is CASRRIPQETQYS. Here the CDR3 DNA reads TGTGCCAGCAGGCGGATCCCCCAGGAGACCCAGTACTCC.

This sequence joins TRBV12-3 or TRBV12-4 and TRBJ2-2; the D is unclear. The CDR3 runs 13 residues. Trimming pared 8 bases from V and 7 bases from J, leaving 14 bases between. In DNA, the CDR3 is TGTGCCAGCCGGCCTGACACGGGCGGGGAGCTGTTTTTT. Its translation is CASRPDTGGELFF.

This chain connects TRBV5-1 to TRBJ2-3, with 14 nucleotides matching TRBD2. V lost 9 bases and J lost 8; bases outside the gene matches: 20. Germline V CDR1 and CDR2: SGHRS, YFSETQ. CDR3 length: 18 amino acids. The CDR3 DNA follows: TGCGCCACCCAGAAGGGGACTAGCGGGAGTTGGGGAGAGGGTACGCAGTATTTT. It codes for CATQKGTSGSWGEGTQYF.

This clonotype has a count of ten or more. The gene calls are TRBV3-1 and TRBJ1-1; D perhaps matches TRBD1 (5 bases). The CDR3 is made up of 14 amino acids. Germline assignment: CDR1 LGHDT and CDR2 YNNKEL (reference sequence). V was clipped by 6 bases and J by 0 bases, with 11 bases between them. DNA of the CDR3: TGTGCCAGCAGGACAGATGGGGTGAACACTGAAGCTTTCTTT. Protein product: CASRTDGVNTEAFF.

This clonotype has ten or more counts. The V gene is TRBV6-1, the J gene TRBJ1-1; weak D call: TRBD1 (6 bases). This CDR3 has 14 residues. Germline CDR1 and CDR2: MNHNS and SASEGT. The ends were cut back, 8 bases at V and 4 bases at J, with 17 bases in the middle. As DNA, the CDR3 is TGTGCCAGCGTCGGAAGGGAAGGGGGCACTGAAGCTTTCTTT. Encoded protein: CASVGREGGTEAFF.

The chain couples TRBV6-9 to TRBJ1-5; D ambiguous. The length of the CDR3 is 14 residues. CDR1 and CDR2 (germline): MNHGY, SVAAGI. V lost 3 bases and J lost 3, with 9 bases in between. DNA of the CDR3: TGTGCCAGCAGTTACGTGGCACACAATCAGCCCCAGCATTTT. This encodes CASSYVAHNQPQHF.

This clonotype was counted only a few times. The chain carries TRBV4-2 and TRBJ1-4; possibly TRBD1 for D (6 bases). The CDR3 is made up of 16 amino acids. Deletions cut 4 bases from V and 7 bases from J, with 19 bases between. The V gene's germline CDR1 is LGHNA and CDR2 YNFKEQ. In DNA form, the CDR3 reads TGTGCCAGCAGCCCCCTCCGGGGGCAGGAACGTGAAAAACTGTTTTTT. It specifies CASSPLRGQEREKLFF.

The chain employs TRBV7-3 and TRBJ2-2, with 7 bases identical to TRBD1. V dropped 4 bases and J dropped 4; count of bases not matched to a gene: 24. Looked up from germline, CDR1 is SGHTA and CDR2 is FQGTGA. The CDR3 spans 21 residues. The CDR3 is CASSSLVRDSALGGITGELFF. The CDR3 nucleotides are TGTGCCAGCAGCTCACTCGTCCGGGACAGTGCTTTAGGGGGAATCACCGGGGAGCTGTTTTTT.

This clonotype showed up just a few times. CDR3 nucleotides: TGCAGTGCTAGAGATCACACGTACCAAGAGACCCAGTACTTC. Translated, it gives CSARDHTYQETQYF. V is TRBV20-1 and J is TRBJ2-5; D is unresolved. V lost 0 bases, J lost 0 bases, and 8 bases lay in between. This CDR3 spans 14 amino acids. Per germline, CDR1 DFQATT and CDR2 SNEGSKA (reference sequence).

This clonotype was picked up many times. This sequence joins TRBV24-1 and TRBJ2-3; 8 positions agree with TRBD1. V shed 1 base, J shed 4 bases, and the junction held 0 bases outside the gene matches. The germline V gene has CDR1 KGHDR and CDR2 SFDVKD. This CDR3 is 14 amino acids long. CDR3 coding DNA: TGTGCCACCAGTGATTTACAGGGGGCAGATACGCAGTATTTT. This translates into CATSDLQGADTQYF.

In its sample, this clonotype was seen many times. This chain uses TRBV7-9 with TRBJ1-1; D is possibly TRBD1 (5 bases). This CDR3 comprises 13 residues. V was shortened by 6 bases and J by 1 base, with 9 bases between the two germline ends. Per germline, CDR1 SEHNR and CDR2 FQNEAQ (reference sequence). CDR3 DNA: TGTGCCAGCAGAAGGACACAGAACACTGAAGCTTTCTTT. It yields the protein CASRRTQNTEAFF.

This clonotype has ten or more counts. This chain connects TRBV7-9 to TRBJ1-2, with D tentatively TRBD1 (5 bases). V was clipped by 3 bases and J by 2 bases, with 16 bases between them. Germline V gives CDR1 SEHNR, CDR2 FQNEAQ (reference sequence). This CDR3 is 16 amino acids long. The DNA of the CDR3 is TGTGCCAGCAGCTTCGGAAGGACGGGGGGAAACTATGGCTACACCTTC. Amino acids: CASSFGRTGGNYGYTF.

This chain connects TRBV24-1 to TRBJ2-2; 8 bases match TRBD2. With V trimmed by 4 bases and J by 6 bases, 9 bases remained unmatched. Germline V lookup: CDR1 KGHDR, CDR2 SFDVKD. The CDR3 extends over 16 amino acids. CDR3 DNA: TGTGCCACCAGTGACGGTCTCCGGGAGGGCCCCGGGGAGCTGTTTTTT. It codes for CATSDGLREGPGELFF.

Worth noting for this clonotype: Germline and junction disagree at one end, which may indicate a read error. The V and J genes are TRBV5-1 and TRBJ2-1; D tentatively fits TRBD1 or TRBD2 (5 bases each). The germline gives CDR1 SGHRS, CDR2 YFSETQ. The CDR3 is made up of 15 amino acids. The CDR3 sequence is CTSSVGDLSYNEQFF. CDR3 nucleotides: TGCACCAGCAGCGTGGGGGACCTTTCCTACAATGAGCAGTTCTTC.

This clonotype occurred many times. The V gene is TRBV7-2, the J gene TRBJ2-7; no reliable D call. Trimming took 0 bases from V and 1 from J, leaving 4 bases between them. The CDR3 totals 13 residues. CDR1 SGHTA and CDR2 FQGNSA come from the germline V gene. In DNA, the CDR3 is TGTGCCAGCAGCTTAGCGGAGTCCTACGAGCAGTACTTC. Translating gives CASSLAESYEQYF.

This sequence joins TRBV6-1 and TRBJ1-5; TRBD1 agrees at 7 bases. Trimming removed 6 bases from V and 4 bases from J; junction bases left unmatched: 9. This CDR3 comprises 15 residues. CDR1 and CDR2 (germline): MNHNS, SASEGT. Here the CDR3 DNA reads TGTGCCAGCAGGAACCGGGACAGCGTAAATCAGCCCCAGCATTTT. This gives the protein CASRNRDSVNQPQHF.